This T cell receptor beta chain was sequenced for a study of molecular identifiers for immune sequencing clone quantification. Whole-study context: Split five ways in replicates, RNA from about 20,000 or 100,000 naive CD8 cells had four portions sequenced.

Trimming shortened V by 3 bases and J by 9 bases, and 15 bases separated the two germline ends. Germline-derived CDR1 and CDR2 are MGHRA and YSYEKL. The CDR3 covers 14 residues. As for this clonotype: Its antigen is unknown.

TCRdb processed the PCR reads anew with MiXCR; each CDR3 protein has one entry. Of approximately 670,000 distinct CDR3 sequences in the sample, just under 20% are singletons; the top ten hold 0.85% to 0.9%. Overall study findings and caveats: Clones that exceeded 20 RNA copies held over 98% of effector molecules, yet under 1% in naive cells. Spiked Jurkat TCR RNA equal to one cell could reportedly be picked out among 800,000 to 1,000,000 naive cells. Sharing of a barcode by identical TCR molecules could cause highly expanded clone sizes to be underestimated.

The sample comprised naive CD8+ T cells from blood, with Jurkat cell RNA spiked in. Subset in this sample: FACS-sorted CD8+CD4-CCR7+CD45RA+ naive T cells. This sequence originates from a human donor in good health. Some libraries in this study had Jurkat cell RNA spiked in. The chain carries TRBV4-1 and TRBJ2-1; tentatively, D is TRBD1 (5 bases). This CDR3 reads CASSQAPGSIEQFF. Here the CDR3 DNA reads TGCGCCAGCAGCCAGGCACCAGGGTCTATTGAGCAGTTCTTC.